These 5 T cell receptor beta chains were all obtained from the same sample, sequenced in a study of spatial heterogeneity in lung cancer. Notes on the study in general: Expanded alpha and beta TCR counts within tumors tracked tumor mutation counts.

The antigens these receptors bind are not known. TCRdb called the 5' RACE reads again in MiXCR, with one record for every CDR3 protein. The profile shows some 22,000 distinct CDR3 sequences, over 2.5% of them singletons. Regarding time point: sample taken at primary tumor resection. The material was lung tumor tissue, obtained at surgery. The receptors derive from a male donor with early-stage non-small cell lung cancer.

This clonotype appeared a few times. The chain joins TRBV10-2 to TRBJ2-7; maybe TRBD2 (5 bases). Looked up from germline, CDR1 is WSHSY and CDR2 is SAAADI. With 4 bases removed from V and 3 bases from J, the gap between germline ends came to 13 bases. The CDR3 is 14 amino acids. CDR3 DNA sequence: TGCGCCAGCAGTGTCGCGGGCAATCGCTACGAGCAGTACTTC. Translating it yields CASSVAGNRYEQYF.

This clonotype was picked up many times. J is TRBJ2-5 and V is TRBV10-2, with 9 bases that match TRBD2. The germline V gene has CDR1 WSHSY and CDR2 SAAADI. CDR3 length: 16 residues. Germline trimming cut 2 bases from V and 5 bases from J; bases unmatched to any gene: 9. The CDR3 spells CASSEGSGRIGETQYF. In DNA form, the CDR3 reads TGCGCCAGCAGTGAGGGAAGCGGGAGGATCGGGGAGACCCAGTACTTC.

This clonotype has ten or more counts. The chain has TRBV30 and TRBJ1-2; weak D call: TRBD1 (5 bases). The V end was cut by 0 bases, the J end by 8 bases, with 13 bases between. Germline V gene lookup returns CDR1 GTSNPN and CDR2 SVGIG (reference sequence). The CDR3 is 13 amino acids. In nucleotides, the CDR3 is TGTGCCTGGAGTGTAGGAGGGGCAAGGGGCTACACCTTC. Translation gives CAWSVGGARGYTF.

This clonotype was seen at least ten times. The chain links TRBV5-6 to TRBJ1-1; TRBD1 might be the D (6 bases). Germline V gene data show CDR1 as SGHDT and CDR2 as YYEEEE. Trimming removed 0 bases from V and 6 bases from J, with 18 bases in between. The CDR3 has 16 residues. CDR3: CASSLATRKSGAEAFF. DNA for the CDR3: TGTGCCAGCAGCTTGGCCACTAGGAAATCAGGGGCTGAAGCTTTCTTT.

At least ten counts were recorded for this clonotype. As DNA, the CDR3 is TGTGCCAGCAGCTTAGGGACAGCACTCTATGGCTACACCTTC. Its protein product is CASSLGTALYGYTF. The rearrangement joins TRBV5-6 to TRBJ1-2; TRBD1 aligns across 7 bases. Germline trimming cut 2 bases from V and 4 bases from J; bases unmatched to any gene: 5. The CDR3 has 14 amino acids. The germline V gene encodes CDR1 SGHDT and CDR2 YYEEEE. The full variable domain, its missing parts supplied by reference TRBV5-6 and TRBJ1-2, is DAGVTQSPTHLIKTRGQQVTLRCSPKSGHDTVSWYQQALGQGPQFIFQYYEEEERQRGNFPDRFSGHQFPNYSSELNVNALLLGDSALYLCASSLGTALYGYTFGSGTRLTVV.